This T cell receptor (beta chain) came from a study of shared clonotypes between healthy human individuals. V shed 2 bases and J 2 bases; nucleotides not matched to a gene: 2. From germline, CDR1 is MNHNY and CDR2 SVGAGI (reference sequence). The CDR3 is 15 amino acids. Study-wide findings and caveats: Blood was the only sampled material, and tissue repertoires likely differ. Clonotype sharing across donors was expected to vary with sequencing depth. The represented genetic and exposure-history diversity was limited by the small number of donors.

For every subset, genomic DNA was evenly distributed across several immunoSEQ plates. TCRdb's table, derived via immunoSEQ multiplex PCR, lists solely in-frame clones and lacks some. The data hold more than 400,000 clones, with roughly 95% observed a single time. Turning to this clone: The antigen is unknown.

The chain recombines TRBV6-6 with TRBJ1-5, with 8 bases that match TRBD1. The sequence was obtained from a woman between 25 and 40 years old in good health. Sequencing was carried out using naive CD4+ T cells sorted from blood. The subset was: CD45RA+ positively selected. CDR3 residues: CASSYGQGGNQPQHF. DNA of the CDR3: TGTGCCAGCAGTTACGGACAGGGCGGCAATCAGCCCCAGCATTTT.